What follows is one T cell receptor (beta chain) and its context. Its antigen is as yet unknown. A read error may produce the germline difference seen at one junction end. The CDR3 has 15 amino acids. The germline CDR1 and CDR2 sequences are SQVTM and ANQGSEA. These data belong to a study of tumor-infiltrating lymphocytes in primary liver carcinoma. About the research overall: Stage T1-T3 N0M0 tumors measured about 4.2 to 10 cm at most.

Regarding the study as a whole: Only about 7-25% of top clones were detected in each of the five tumor regions.

Starting from approximately 0.45 ug of total RNA, TCR beta cDNA was produced with a primer in the constant region. Construction of TCR beta libraries relied on three successive nested multiplex PCR rounds employing slightly modified ARM-PCR. A C-beta reverse primer and TRBV1-TRBV30 forward primers served in each of the first two PCR rounds, at ten to eleven cycles apiece. TCRdb re-analysed the multiplex PCR reads in MiXCR, keeping a single row per CDR3 protein. The profile covers some 190,000 distinct CDR3 sequences, with 85% appearing a single time and 15% to 20% taken by the ten largest. Total RNA and DNA came together from around 20-30 mg of bulk tissue without cell sorting.

The sequence was obtained from a man in his forties with primary liver carcinoma and hepatitis B virus infection. This sequence joins TRBV29-1 and TRBJ2-3; the match to TRBD2 covers 8 bases. Source material: tumor tissue from primary liver carcinoma. DNA for the CDR3: TGCAACGTTGTAGGGAGAAGCGGGAGCGGTAGAGCGCAGTATTTT. It is translated as CNVVGRSGSGRAQYF.